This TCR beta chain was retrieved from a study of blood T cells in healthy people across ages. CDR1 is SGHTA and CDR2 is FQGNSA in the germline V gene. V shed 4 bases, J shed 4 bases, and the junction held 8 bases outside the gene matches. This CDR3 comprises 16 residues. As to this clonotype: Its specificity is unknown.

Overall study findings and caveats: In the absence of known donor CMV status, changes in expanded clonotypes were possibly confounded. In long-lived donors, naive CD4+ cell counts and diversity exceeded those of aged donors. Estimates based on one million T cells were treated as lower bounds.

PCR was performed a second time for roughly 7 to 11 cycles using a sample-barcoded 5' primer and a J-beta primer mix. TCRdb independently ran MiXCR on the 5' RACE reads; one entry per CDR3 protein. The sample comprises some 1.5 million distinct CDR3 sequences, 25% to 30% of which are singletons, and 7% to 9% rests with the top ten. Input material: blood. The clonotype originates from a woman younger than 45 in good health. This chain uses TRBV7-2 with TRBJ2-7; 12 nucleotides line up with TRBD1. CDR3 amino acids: CTSSSPGTGGAYEQYF. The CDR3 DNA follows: TGTACCAGCAGCTCCCCGGGGACAGGGGGCGCGTACGAGCAGTACTTC.